The 32 T cell receptor beta chains in this list originate from one sample, sequenced in a study of blood T cell repertoires in COVID-19. Repertoires were generated with immunoSEQ multiplex PCR, while TCRdb's copy carries only in-frame clones and drops some. Among tens of thousands of clones listed, approximately 80% were seen once. Sequencing was performed on peripheral blood. These TCRs come from a man of 80 years or more with COVID-19, enrolled during active disease.

This clone showed up just a few times. The rearrangement links TRBV7-8 to TRBJ1-1; TRBD1 might be the D (5 bases). Trimming cost V 5 bases and J 5 bases, with 15 bases left between them. The germline V gene has CDR1 SGHVS and CDR2 FQNEAQ. The CDR3 has 14 residues. CDR3 loop: CASSPGQGWTEAFF. The CDR3 bases are TGTGCCAGCAGCCCTGGCCAGGGATGGACTGAAGCTTTCTTT.

The chain joins TRBV7-2 to TRBJ2-6, with D tentatively TRBD1 (5 bases). V gave up 5 bases and J gave up 1 base, with 9 bases separating them. Per the germline V gene, CDR1 is SGHTA and CDR2 is FQGNSA. The CDR3 is 15 residues long. In DNA form, the CDR3 reads TGTGCCAGCAGCCGGGCAGGGTCTGGGGCCAACGTCCTGACTTTC. It is translated as CASSRAGSGANVLTF.

This clone was seen more than once but under ten times. V and J are TRBV6-5 and TRBJ1-5, with a possible D match to TRBD1 (5 bases). The V gene's germline CDR1 is MNHEY and CDR2 SVGAGI. V lost 2 bases and J lost 4, with 12 bases in between. There are 15 residues in the CDR3. DNA of the CDR3: TGTGCCAGCAGTTACACGGGGGGAGGAAATCAGCCCCAGCATTTT. Its protein is CASSYTGGGNQPQHF.

The gene calls are TRBV10-3 and TRBJ2-5; TRBD1 matches 8 bases. V trimming: 9 bases; J trimming: 2 bases; junction bases outside the gene matches: 11. The CDR3 loop spans 15 amino acids. Germline CDR1 is ENHRY and CDR2 is SYGVKD. CDR3: CAIGSGDRGQETQYF. CDR3 DNA: TGTGCCATTGGTTCAGGCGACAGGGGACAAGAGACCCAGTACTTC.

V gene TRBV24-1 combines with J gene TRBJ1-5; the match to TRBD1 covers 9 bases. CDR1 is KGHDR, CDR2 SFDVKD, per germline. The ends lost 2 bases at V and 5 bases at J; junction bases unmatched: 3. This CDR3 is built from 15 residues. The CDR3 DNA sequence: TGTGCCACCAGTGATTCTCGGACAGGGGATCAGCCCCAGCATTTT. Translation gives CATSDSRTGDQPQHF.

The chain carries TRBV6-1 and TRBJ1-2; D might be TRBD1 (5 bases). The CDR3 has 14 amino acids. The germline V gene encodes CDR1 MNHNS and CDR2 SASEGT. Deletions cut 1 base from V and 7 bases from J, with 13 bases between. CDR3 coding DNA: TGTGCCAGCAGTGAAGAGGGGATCTCGGTTGGCTACACCTTC. It codes for CASSEEGISVGYTF.

V is TRBV7-2 and J is TRBJ1-2, with a possible D match to TRBD1 (5 bases). The CDR3 is 15 amino acids. Germline V gene lookup returns CDR1 SGHTA and CDR2 FQGNSA. V was clipped by 0 bases and J by 6 bases, with 14 bases between them. The CDR3, as DNA: TGTGCCAGCAGCTTAGCGTGGGGGGGAGGCGATGGCTACACCTTC. This encodes CASSLAWGGGDGYTF. Full variable domain (remainder filled in from reference TRBV7-2 and TRBJ1-2): GAGVSQSPSNKVTEKGKDVELRCDPISGHTALYWYRQSLGQGLEFLIYFQGNSAPDKSGLPSDRFSAERTGGSVSTLTIQRTQQEDSAVYLCASSLAWGGGDGYTFGSGTRLTVV.

The chain links TRBV5-6 to TRBJ1-6; 7 nucleotides match TRBD1. V shed 4 bases and J 10 bases; nucleotides not matched to a gene: 8. The CDR3 loop spans 14 amino acids. Germline CDR1 and CDR2: SGHDT and YYEEEE. For the CDR3, the DNA is TGTGCCAGCAGCCATACAGGGGACGGCTCACCCCTCCACTTT. Protein sequence: CASSHTGDGSPLHF.

In this sample, this clone turned up a few times. The CDR3 is CASSQPGQSGNTIYF. The CDR3 DNA follows: TGTGCCAGCAGCCAACCTGGACAGTCAGGAAACACCATATATTTT. The chain recombines TRBV4-2 with TRBJ1-3; a weak D match, TRBD1 (6 bases). This CDR3 is built from 15 residues. V lost 2 bases to trimming and J lost 4 bases, with 12 bases between them. The germline gives CDR1 LGHNA, CDR2 YNFKEQ.

The gene calls are TRBV28 and TRBJ1-2, with 7 bases aligning to TRBD1. J gave up 5 bases and V 6 bases, and 12 bases lay outside the gene matches. Germline values: CDR1 MDHEN, CDR2 SYDVKM. This CDR3 region has 15 residues. CDR3 coding DNA: TGTGCCAGCAGATCCCCCGACAGGGTGGGGTATGGCTACACCTTC. As protein: CASRSPDRVGYGYTF.

This chain links TRBV7-2 with TRBJ2-5, with no clear D. Germline V gene sequence: CDR1 SGHTA, CDR2 FQGNSA. Trimming removed 4 bases from V and 3 bases from J, with 12 bases in between. The CDR3 runs 14 residues. The CDR3 loop is CASSSGAQKETQYF. The CDR3 DNA reads as TGTGCCAGCAGCTCCGGAGCTCAGAAAGAGACCCAGTACTTC.

The V and J genes are TRBV13 and TRBJ2-5; D perhaps matches TRBD1 (5 bases). Per the germline V gene, CDR1 is PRHDT and CDR2 is FYEKMQ (reference sequence). The length of the CDR3 is 16 residues. V was clipped by 1 base and J by 0 bases, with 12 bases between them. The CDR3 DNA follows: TGTGCCAGCAGCTTAGTGACGCTAGGGGACCAAGAGACCCAGTACTTC. It translates to CASSLVTLGDQETQYF.

The chain couples TRBV3-1 (or the pseudogene TRBV3-2) to TRBJ1-1, with 9 bases matching TRBD1. CDR1 is LGHDT and CDR2 is YNNKEL in the germline V gene (reference sequence). This CDR3 spans 16 amino acids. The junction had 14 bases not matched to a gene; V was cut back by 7 bases and J by 5 bases. The CDR3 loop is CASTPSPFDRGTEAFF. CDR3 bases: TGTGCCAGCACCCCCTCCCCCTTCGACAGGGGGACTGAAGCTTTCTTT.

This chain links TRBV6-6 with TRBJ2-1; a weak D match, TRBD2 (6 bases). V lost 6 bases, J lost 4 bases, and 10 bases lay in between. Germline V gives CDR1 MNHNY, CDR2 SVGAGI (reference sequence). There are 13 residues in the CDR3. The CDR3 nucleotides read TGTGCCAGCAGCCCCGGGACTTACAATGAGCAGTTCTTC. It encodes CASSPGTYNEQFF.

The rearrangement joins TRBV7-2 to TRBJ2-2; weak D call: TRBD2 (5 bases). Germline V gene sequence: CDR1 SGHTA, CDR2 FQGNSA. The CDR3 extends over 12 amino acids. Trimming removed 4 bases at V and 8 bases at J, with 8 bases between. The DNA of the CDR3 is TGTGCCAGCAGCTCCCGAGGGGGGGAGCTGTTTTTT. This encodes CASSSRGGELFF.

A note on this clone: Other DNA sequences in this specimen translate into the identical CDR3. The V call is TRBV7-3, the J call TRBJ2-6, with a possible D match to TRBD1 (6 bases). This CDR3 comprises 15 residues. In germline, CDR1 is SGHTA, CDR2 FQGTGA. Between the trimmed V and J ends, which lost 3 bases and 1 base, there was a span of 7 bases. Here the CDR3 reads CASSFQGSGANVLTF. The CDR3 DNA sequence: TGTGCCAGCAGCTTTCAGGGGTCTGGGGCCAACGTCCTGACTTTC.

The chain couples TRBV29-1 to TRBJ1-1, with a tentative D call TRBD1 (5 bases). This CDR3 comprises 14 residues. Germline values: CDR1 SQVTM, CDR2 ANQGSEA. V dropped 7 bases and J dropped 5 bases, with 20 bases sitting between them. The DNA of the CDR3 is TGCAGCGCCGATCTGGGACGGGGGTATACTGAAGCTTTCTTT. Residues: CSADLGRGYTEAFF.

This clone was detected only once. The chain is built from TRBV3-1 (or the pseudogene TRBV3-2) and TRBJ1-4, with 8 bases that match TRBD1. This CDR3 is built from 15 residues. Per germline, CDR1 LGHDT and CDR2 YNNKEL (reference sequence). J lost 7 bases, V lost 4 bases, and 8 bases had no gene match. CDR3 loop: CASSRSGQGSEKLFF. The CDR3 DNA is TGTGCCAGCAGCCGGTCAGGACAGGGAAGTGAAAAACTGTTTTTT.

The CDR3 reads CASFGTAYGYTF. The CDR3 DNA sequence: TGTGCCTCGTTTGGGACAGCTTACGGCTACACCTTC. The gene calls are TRBV30 and TRBJ1-2; 7 bases fit TRBD1. The CDR3 loop spans 12 amino acids. The germline V gene encodes CDR1 GTSNPN and CDR2 SVGIG (reference sequence). J lost 8 bases, V lost 7 bases, and 10 bases had no gene match.

This clone was seen once. The chain uses TRBV6-4 and TRBJ2-2; D not certain. The ends were cut back, 4 bases at V and 1 base at J, with 7 bases in the middle. Germline V gene data show CDR1 as MRHNA and CDR2 as SNTAGT. The CDR3 loop spans 14 amino acids. CDR3 region: CASSVSRNTGELFF. In DNA form, the CDR3 reads TGTGCCAGCAGTGTTTCCAGGAACACCGGGGAGCTGTTTTTT.

The V and J genes are TRBV7-2 and TRBJ1-2, with TRBD1 as a possible D gene (5 bases). This CDR3 comprises 14 residues. Trimming left V 1 base short and J 4 bases short, with 10 bases between. Germline CDR1 and CDR2: SGHTA and FQGNSA. Here the CDR3 DNA reads TGTGCCAGCAGCTTAGGGCAGACAGCCTATGGCTACACCTTC. Amino acid sequence: CASSLGQTAYGYTF.

J is TRBJ1-4 and V is TRBV2, with D hard to call. Deletions cut 4 bases from V and 8 bases from J, with 14 bases between. Germline V lookup: CDR1 SNHLY, CDR2 FYNNEI. The CDR3 contains 14 residues. This CDR3 reads CASSVLFYNEKLFF. The DNA of the CDR3 is TGTGCCAGCAGTGTACTCTTTTATAACGAAAAACTGTTTTTT.

This clone appeared a few times. V gene TRBV30 combines with J gene TRBJ1-1; tentative D call: TRBD1 (5 bases). There are 16 residues in the CDR3. The V gene's germline CDR1 is GTSNPN and CDR2 SVGIG (reference sequence). V lost 0 bases and J lost 0, with 14 bases in between. The CDR3 bases are TGTGCCTGGAGTGTACGGGGAGGGGTAATGAACACTGAAGCTTTCTTT. This gives the protein CAWSVRGGVMNTEAFF.

The rearrangement uses TRBV3-1 (or the pseudogene TRBV3-2) and TRBJ2-5; TRBD1 agrees at 10 bases. CDR3 size: 15 residues. V lost 5 bases to trimming and J lost 5 bases; unmatched junction nucleotides: 8. The V gene's germline CDR1 is LGHDT and CDR2 YNNKEL (reference sequence). The CDR3 sequence: CASSTDRGLWETQYF. The CDR3 nucleotides read TGTGCCAGCAGCACCGACAGGGGGCTTTGGGAGACCCAGTACTTC.

The rearrangement links TRBV18 to TRBJ1-2, with TRBD1 matching over 10 bases. Germline assignment: CDR1 KGHSH and CDR2 LQKENI. The CDR3 loop spans 13 amino acids. V trimming: 4 bases; J trimming: 10 bases; junction bases outside the gene matches: 6. Here the CDR3 DNA reads TGTGCCAGCTCACTAGGGACAGGGGAGGACTACACCTTC. It codes for CASSLGTGEDYTF.

The rearrangement uses TRBV5-8 and TRBJ1-2, with a possible D match to TRBD1 (5 bases). Deletions cut 0 bases from V and 5 bases from J, with 20 bases between. Per germline, CDR1 SGHTS and CDR2 YDEGEE. The CDR3 sequence is 17 residues long. DNA for the CDR3: TGTGCCAGCAGCTTGGCTGGCTGGCGCAGGGTTGAGTATGGCTACACCTTC. The encoded protein is CASSLAGWRRVEYGYTF.

The V call is TRBV13, the J call TRBJ2-3; 12 bases agree with TRBD2. Trimming at V came to 5 bases and at J to 14 bases, leaving 11 bases not matched to a gene. The CDR3 has 14 amino acids. Germline lookup yields CDR1 PRHDT and CDR2 FYEKMQ (reference sequence). The CDR3 is CASSPSGGAFRGYF. The CDR3 bases are TGTGCCAGCAGCCCTAGCGGGGGGGCCTTTAGGGGGTATTTT.

V and J are TRBV2 and TRBJ1-5; 8 bases line up with TRBD1. V shed 4 bases, J shed 4 bases, and the junction held 12 bases outside the gene matches. Germline CDR1 SNHLY, CDR2 FYNNEI. CDR3 size: 17 residues. The CDR3 reads CASSGIAAGQENQPQHF. CDR3 bases: TGTGCCAGCAGTGGAATCGCGGCGGGACAGGAGAATCAGCCCCAGCATTTT.

The rearrangement links TRBV19 to TRBJ1-5; D is unclear. Trimming pared 3 bases from V and 2 bases from J, leaving 8 bases between. The CDR3 runs 14 residues. Germline-derived CDR1 and CDR2 are LNHDA and SQIVND (reference sequence). This CDR3 reads CASSMEGGNQPQHF. As DNA, the CDR3 is TGTGCCAGTAGTATGGAGGGTGGCAATCAGCCCCAGCATTTT.

The chain recombines TRBV6-5 with TRBJ2-7, with D tentatively TRBD1 (7 bases). Trimming removed 10 bases at V and 3 bases at J, with 16 bases between. CDR3 length: 13 amino acids. From germline, CDR1 is MNHEY and CDR2 SVGAGI. This chain's CDR3 is CAILEGQYYEQYF. Written as DNA, the CDR3 is TGTGCCATCCTGGAGGGACAGTACTACGAGCAGTACTTC.

The rearrangement joins TRBV3-1 (or the pseudogene TRBV3-2) to TRBJ2-4; no clear D. Trimming pared 0 bases from V and 6 bases from J, leaving 6 bases between. The CDR3 is 13 amino acids. The germline V gene has CDR1 LGHDT and CDR2 YNNKEL (reference sequence). DNA for the CDR3: TGTGCCAGCAGCCAAGATCTCGGAAACATTCAGTACTTC. Protein product: CASSQDLGNIQYF.

CDR3 bases: TGTGCCAGCAGCCGCTTACAGGACCTCTATGGCTACACCTTC. This codes for CASSRLQDLYGYTF. This chain joins TRBV7-2 and TRBJ1-2; tentative D call: TRBD1 (5 bases). This CDR3 comprises 14 residues. The V and J ends lost 5 bases and 4 bases respectively, with 14 bases between them. The V gene's germline CDR1 is SGHTA and CDR2 FQGNSA.